These 19 T cell receptor beta chains originate from one sample sequenced in a study of blood T cell repertoires in COVID-19. The method was immunoSEQ multiplex PCR; TCRdb's version includes in-frame clones alone and lacks a portion of them. This table holds approximately 200,000 clones, roughly four fifths found once. Sequences were obtained from PBMCs or T cells enriched from blood (not recorded which). The receptors here all came from a man aged 40-55 years who had recovered from COVID-19.

This chain connects TRBV7-6 to TRBJ2-5; 7 bases fit TRBD1. The germline gives CDR1 SGHVS, CDR2 FNYEAQ. The ends lost 3 bases at V and 3 bases at J; junction bases unmatched: 4. CDR3 length equals 14 residues. CDR3 residues: CASSFDTGEETQYF. CDR3 nucleotides: TGTGCCAGCAGCTTTGATACAGGGGAAGAGACCCAGTACTTC. Full variable domain (outside the CDR3, taken from reference TRBV7-6 and TRBJ2-5): GAGVSQSPRYKVTKRGQDVALRCDPISGHVSLYWYRQALGQGPEFLTYFNYEAQQDKSGLPNDRFSAERPEGSISTLTIQRTEQRDSAMYRCASSFDTGEETQYFGPGTRLLVL.

The V and J genes are TRBV30 and TRBJ1-5; a weak D match, TRBD1 (5 bases). Trimming shortened V by 1 base and J by 6 bases, and 10 bases separated the two germline ends. The CDR3 runs 13 residues. In germline, CDR1 is GTSNPN, CDR2 SVGIG (reference sequence). CDR3 DNA: TGTGCCTGGAGTGGCTCGGGGGGTCAGCCCCAGCATTTT. It translates to CAWSGSGGQPQHF.

This chain connects TRBV5-5 to TRBJ1-6; unclear D gene. CDR1 and CDR2 (germline): SGHKS, YYEKEE (reference sequence). This CDR3 has 14 residues. V dropped 1 base and J dropped 13 bases, with 15 bases sitting between them. This CDR3 is CASSLNQAMEPLHF. The CDR3 nucleotides are TGTGCCAGCAGCTTGAACCAAGCCATGGAGCCCCTCCACTTT.

The V call is TRBV19, the J call TRBJ1-2; 9 bases match TRBD1. The CDR3 runs 12 residues. Per germline, CDR1 LNHDA and CDR2 SQIVND (reference sequence). V lost 9 bases and J lost 5; bases outside the gene matches: 4. CDR3 bases: TGTGCCAGCTCAGACAGGGGGTATGGCTACACCTTC. Translation: CASSDRGYGYTF.

CDR3 loop: CASSLGSGQKGWGEQYV. CDR3 nucleotides: TGTGCCAGCAGCTTAGGGTCTGGACAGAAGGGTTGGGGTGAGCAGTACGTC. V and J are TRBV7-8 and TRBJ2-7; TRBD1 is a possible D gene (6 bases). V shed 1 base and J shed 7 bases, with 23 bases lying between them. Germline V gives CDR1 SGHVS, CDR2 FQNEAQ. CDR3 length: 17 residues.

The chain employs TRBV27 and TRBJ1-1; TRBD1 aligns across 7 bases. Germline loops: CDR1 MNHEY, CDR2 SMNVEV (reference sequence). The CDR3 is 16 residues long. J lost 5 bases, V lost 5 bases, and 14 bases had no gene match. Here the CDR3 reads CASSPGDRTHGTEAFF. The CDR3 DNA sequence: TGTGCCAGCAGTCCGGGGGACAGAACCCATGGGACTGAAGCTTTCTTT.

The J gene is TRBJ2-1, the V gene TRBV11-2; 14 bases align to TRBD2. Germline trimming cut 4 bases from V and 10 bases from J; bases unmatched to any gene: 9. Per germline, CDR1 SGHAT and CDR2 FQNNGV. This CDR3 is 16 amino acids long. This chain's CDR3 is CASSSYTRLAGGEQFF. The DNA for the CDR3 is TGTGCCAGCAGCTCCTACACCCGACTAGCGGGGGGGGAGCAGTTCTTC.

This chain connects TRBV5-1 to TRBJ1-4; no clear D gene. From germline, CDR1 is SGHRS and CDR2 YFSETQ. Trimming took 0 bases from V and 4 from J, leaving 10 bases between them. CDR3 length: 15 amino acids. The DNA for the CDR3 is TGCGCCAGCAGCTTGGAAGCCCACGTTAATGAAAAACTGTTTTTT. It codes for CASSLEAHVNEKLFF.

V usage is TRBV9 and J usage is TRBJ2-3; D call uncertain. Germline V gene sequence: CDR1 SGDLS, CDR2 YYNGEE. Deletions cut 2 bases from V and 3 bases from J, with 13 bases between. The CDR3 extends over 15 amino acids. CDR3 sequence reads: CASSVTPVVTDTQYF. CDR3 in DNA: TGTGCCAGCAGCGTTACTCCCGTAGTAACAGATACGCAGTATTTT. The full variable domain, in which reference TRBV9 and TRBJ2-3 provide the parts outside the CDR3, is DSGVTQTPKHLITATGQRVTLRCSPRSGDLSVYWYQQSLDQGLQFLIQYYNGEERAKGNILERFSAQQFPDLHSELNLSSLELGDSALYFCASSVTPVVTDTQYFGPGTRLTVL.

This clone turned up a few times. The rearrangement links TRBV3-1 (or the pseudogene TRBV3-2) to TRBJ1-1; D is unresolved. The germline CDR1 and CDR2 sequences are LGHDT and YNNKEL (reference sequence). Trimming cost V 1 base and J 4 bases, with 10 bases left between them. The length of the CDR3 is 14 residues. The CDR3 nucleotides are TGTGCCAGCAGCCAAGCGAGGGTGCCCACTGAAGCTTTCTTT. It is translated as CASSQARVPTEAFF.

The chain uses TRBV20-1 and TRBJ2-5; 10 bases match TRBD2. In germline, CDR1 is DFQATT, CDR2 SNEGSKA (reference sequence). CDR3 size: 14 residues. V shed 3 bases, J shed 5 bases, and the junction held 6 bases outside the gene matches. CDR3 nucleotides: TGCAGTGCTAGTCGGCTAGCGGGAGTGGAGACCCAGTACTTC. Translation gives CSASRLAGVETQYF.

The chain uses TRBV6-5 and TRBJ1-2; no clear D. CDR3 size: 13 residues. Germline V gene lookup returns CDR1 MNHEY and CDR2 SVGAGI. Trimming took off 4 bases at V and 4 bases at J, with 10 bases between the two ends. CDR3 sequence reads: CASSSGGSYGYTF. The CDR3 nucleotides read TGTGCCAGCAGTTCCGGAGGGAGCTATGGCTACACCTTC.

This sequence joins TRBV25-1 and TRBJ2-3; TRBD2 matches at 9 bases. There are 16 residues in the CDR3. Germline V gives CDR1 MGHDK, CDR2 SYGVNS. Unmatched junction bases numbered 8, after V lost 1 base and J lost 6 bases. The CDR3 DNA reads as TGTGCCAGCAGTGAATGGGCTAGCGGGATGGAGGATACGCAGTATTTT. Translated: CASSEWASGMEDTQYF.

The chain uses TRBV28 and TRBJ1-4, with 7 bases that match TRBD1. The CDR3 is 15 residues long. Looked up from germline, CDR1 is MDHEN and CDR2 is SYDVKM. V was clipped by 4 bases and J by 1 base; unmatched bases: 3. CDR3 nucleotide sequence: TGTGCCAGCAGTTCCCGGACAGGAACTAATGAAAAACTGTTTTTT. It translates to CASSSRTGTNEKLFF.

The V call is TRBV5-6, the J call TRBJ1-1; 7 bases align to TRBD1. The V and J ends lost 2 bases and 1 base, in that order; junction bases with no gene match: 8. The CDR3 has 16 residues. In germline, CDR1 is SGHDT, CDR2 YYEEEE. This chain's CDR3 is CASSLLTGAGNTEAFF. The CDR3 DNA reads TGTGCCAGCAGCTTACTTACAGGGGCAGGGAACACTGAAGCTTTCTTT.

The V call is TRBV20-1, the J call TRBJ1-2, with 7 bases identical to TRBD1. Germline CDR1 and CDR2: DFQATT and SNEGSKA (reference sequence). Trimming cost V 5 bases and J 10 bases; bases outside gene matches: 4. This CDR3 contains 10 residues. Here the CDR3 DNA reads TGCAGTGCTTCTACAGGGGACTACACCTTC. It specifies CSASTGDYTF.

This chain uses TRBV5-1 with TRBJ2-5; D is perhaps TRBD2 (5 bases). Trimming stripped 0 bases from V and 4 bases from J, with 13 bases between. In germline, CDR1 is SGHRS, CDR2 YFSETQ. CDR3 size: 15 residues. CDR3 bases: TGCGCCAGCAGCTTGGGGCGAGCGAGCGGAGAGACCCAGTACTTC. Protein: CASSLGRASGETQYF.

The rearrangement links TRBV5-1 to TRBJ1-2; possibly TRBD1 for D (5 bases). The CDR3 consists of 14 residues. The germline gives CDR1 SGHRS, CDR2 YFSETQ. Trimming stripped 0 bases from V and 4 bases from J, with 10 bases between. The CDR3 DNA reads TGCGCCAGCAGCTTGGGGGCAGGGATCTATGGCTACACCTTC. Protein: CASSLGAGIYGYTF.

There are a few counts of this clone. V usage is TRBV9 and J usage is TRBJ2-1; TRBD2 matches 9 bases. The trim removed 3 bases at V and 5 bases at J, leaving 21 bases unmatched. CDR1 is SGDLS, CDR2 YYNGEE, per germline. The CDR3 runs 20 residues. The CDR3 sequence: CASSARGALGASGTDNEQFF. CDR3 nucleotides: TGTGCCAGCAGCGCAAGGGGGGCCTTAGGGGCTAGCGGGACCGACAATGAGCAGTTCTTC.